One sample yielded the 10 T cell receptor beta chains listed below, sequenced in a study of T cell responses to AZD1222 COVID-19 vaccine. Method: immunoSEQ multiplex PCR; TCRdb's copy keeps in-frame clones and lacks some. The table shows 150,000 to 200,000 clones, with 70% to 90% occurring only once. Specimen: peripheral blood, collected 28 days after the second AZD1222 dose. The receptors originated from an adult who received the AZD1222 COVID-19 vaccine.

This clone was found a few times. The chain combines TRBV11-2 with TRBJ2-3; TRBD2 aligns across 7 bases. V trimming: 4 bases; J trimming: 0 bases; junction bases outside the gene matches: 7. This CDR3 is 16 amino acids long. The V gene's germline CDR1 is SGHAT and CDR2 FQNNGV. CDR3 nucleotides: TGTGCCAGCAGCTCCCGACTTAGCGGGAGCACAGATACGCAGTATTTT. Its protein is CASSSRLSGSTDTQYF.

The rearrangement uses TRBV6-4 and TRBJ2-7, with TRBD2 matching 14 bases. CDR1 and CDR2 from the germline V gene are MRHNA and SNTAGT. J lost 6 bases, V lost 2 bases, and 15 bases had no gene match. The CDR3 runs 19 residues. CDR3 region: CASSDTGTSGSQGICEQYF. In DNA, the CDR3 is TGTGCCAGCAGTGACACAGGGACTAGCGGGAGTCAGGGGATTTGCGAGCAGTACTTC.

This clone was detected once. This chain links TRBV9 with TRBJ2-5, with 9 bases aligning to TRBD1. V dropped 4 bases and J dropped 7; count of bases not matched to a gene: 8. This CDR3 has 14 amino acids. Germline-derived CDR1 and CDR2 are SGDLS and YYNGEE. The CDR3: CASSPGQGDGTQYF. The CDR3 bases are TGTGCCAGCAGCCCGGGACAGGGCGATGGGACCCAGTACTTC.

This clone was seen more than once but under ten times. The chain recombines TRBV5-8 with TRBJ2-1; D is undetermined. Germline assignment: CDR1 SGHTS and CDR2 YDEGEE. With 3 bases removed from V and 5 bases from J, the gap between germline ends came to 12 bases. CDR3 size: 14 residues. The CDR3 DNA is TGTGCCAGCAGCTCCCGTCAAGGGAACAATGAGCAGTTCTTC. This codes for CASSSRQGNNEQFF.

The chain links TRBV6-5 to TRBJ1-1; unclear D gene. Germline-derived CDR1 and CDR2 are MNHEY and SVGAGI. V lost 10 bases to trimming and J lost 1 base, with 13 bases between them. This CDR3 spans 13 amino acids. The CDR3, as DNA: TGTGCCACCGTGGCTGCCCGGAACACTGAAGCTTTCTTT. Translating gives CATVAARNTEAFF.

The chain uses TRBV5-6 and TRBJ1-4; no definite D call. The CDR3 has 13 amino acids. CDR1 is SGHDT and CDR2 is YYEEEE in the germline V gene. Trimming shortened V by 0 bases and J by 7 bases, and 7 bases separated the two germline ends. The CDR3 DNA reads as TGTGCCAGCAGCTTGGTTGCCGGTGAAAAACTGTTTTTT. Encoded protein: CASSLVAGEKLFF.

This chain's CDR3 is CASSPPQGNNEQFF. The CDR3 nucleotides read TGTGCCAGCTCACCACCACAGGGAAACAATGAGCAGTTCTTC. V and J are TRBV18 and TRBJ2-1, with a tentative D call TRBD1 (6 bases). Trimming removed 0 bases from V and 5 bases from J, with 8 bases in between. Germline V gene data show CDR1 as KGHSH and CDR2 as LQKENI. This CDR3 has 14 amino acids.

This clone turned up a few times. The chain recombines TRBV24-1 with TRBJ2-6, with D maybe TRBD2 (5 bases). Germline CDR1 KGHDR, CDR2 SFDVKD. The V gene lost 9 bases and the J gene lost 2 bases, with 13 bases spanning the gap. This CDR3 has 15 amino acids. The CDR3 loop reads CATAGPPTGANVLTF. The CDR3 DNA reads as TGTGCCACCGCGGGCCCTCCCACTGGGGCCAACGTCCTGACTTTC.

Comment on this clone: The sample carries other DNA sequences with the same CDR3. The V and J genes are TRBV28 and TRBJ1-2, with D perhaps matching TRBD1 (5 bases). This CDR3 is built from 13 residues. The V gene's germline CDR1 is MDHEN and CDR2 SYDVKM. V gave up 4 bases and J gave up 1 base, with 7 bases separating them. The CDR3 reads CASSSQGNYGYTF. The CDR3 bases are TGTGCCAGCAGTTCCCAGGGTAACTATGGCTACACCTTC.

The gene calls are TRBV29-1 and TRBJ2-7; 7 bases are shared with TRBD2. The germline CDR1 and CDR2 sequences are SQVTM and ANQGSEA. Trimming cost V 2 bases and J 2 bases; bases outside gene matches: 6. This CDR3 is built from 14 residues. In DNA, the CDR3 is TGCAGCGTTGAATTACGGGAGGCGACCTACGAGCAGTACTTC. Translation gives CSVELREATYEQYF.